This TCR beta chain was retrieved from a study of cytomegalovirus exposure and HLA in healthy donors. Notes on the study in general: CMV antigen specificity of three CMV-associated chains was confirmed in vitro. TCR clusters originating in the first cohort tended to co-occur in the approximately 130 validation repertoires, according to a later analysis. Most TCR sequences were seen very rarely across donors, but some public TCRs occurred in many. Altogether, around 160 TCR beta chains were recorded as cytomegalovirus-associated.

Of note for this clone: The antigen remains undetermined.

Clones were read by immunoSEQ multiplex PCR, and TCRdb kept only the in-frame ones, dropping some. This table holds roughly 330,000 clones, roughly 87% found once. This sequence originates from a woman in her twenties or thirties in good health and CMV-seropositive. What was sequenced was PBMCs.

The CDR3 protein is CASIQFLGANYGYTF. The CDR3, as DNA: TGTGCCAGCATTCAATTCTTGGGAGCTAACTATGGCTACACCTTC. The V gene is TRBV6-1, the J gene TRBJ1-2, with D unclear. V was trimmed by 7 bases and J by 0 bases, leaving 15 bases between them. The CDR3 covers 15 residues. The V gene's germline CDR1 is MNHNS and CDR2 SASEGT.